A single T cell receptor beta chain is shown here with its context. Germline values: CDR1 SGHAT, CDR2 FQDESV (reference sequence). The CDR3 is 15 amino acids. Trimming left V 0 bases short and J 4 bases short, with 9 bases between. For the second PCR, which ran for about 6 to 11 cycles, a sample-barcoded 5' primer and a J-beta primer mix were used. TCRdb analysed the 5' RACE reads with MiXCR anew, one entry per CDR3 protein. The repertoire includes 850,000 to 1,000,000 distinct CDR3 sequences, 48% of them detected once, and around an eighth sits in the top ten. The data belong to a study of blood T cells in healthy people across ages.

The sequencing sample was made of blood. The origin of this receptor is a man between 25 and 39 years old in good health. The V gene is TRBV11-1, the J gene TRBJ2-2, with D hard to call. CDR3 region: CASSLAGSGTGELFF. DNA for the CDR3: TGTGCCAGCAGCTTAGCCGGATCGGGCACCGGGGAGCTGTTTTTT.